The 27 T cell receptor beta chains below were found in one sample sequenced in a study of response to subunit inactivated influenza vaccine. TCRdb ran MiXCR on the RT-PCR reads and lists one entry per CDR3 protein. The repertoire consists of about 500,000 distinct CDR3 sequences, with more than 15% occurring once and the leading ten covering roughly 3.1%. This sample comprised CD4+ T cells sorted from PBMCs, obtained 23 months after vaccination. The receptors here all came from a man between 50 and 69 years old who received an inactivated influenza vaccine.

Ten or more counts support this clonotype. The CDR3 spells CASSLTGHTGELFF. The CDR3 coding sequence is TGTGCCAGCAGCTTAACAGGACACACCGGGGAGCTGTTTTTT. The chain employs TRBV11-2 and TRBJ2-2; TRBD1 is a possible D gene (5 bases). V was shortened by 2 bases and J by 3 bases, with 7 bases between the two germline ends. The CDR3 sequence is 14 residues long. Germline CDR1 is SGHAT and CDR2 is FQNNGV.

This clonotype was observed a few times. The germline gene is not matched at one end of the junction; a read error may be the cause. This rearrangement joins TRBV2 to TRBJ1-5, with a tentative D call TRBD1 (5 bases). Germline lookup yields CDR1 SNHLY and CDR2 FYNNEI. This CDR3 comprises 13 residues. For the CDR3, the DNA is TGTGCCAGCAGTGAAATGCGGCAGGGCAGTTATAATTTT. This translates into CASSEMRQGSYNF.

The chain couples TRBV24-1 to TRBJ1-1, with D hard to call. Germline lookup yields CDR1 KGHDR and CDR2 SFDVKD. This CDR3 spans 13 amino acids. V was trimmed by 12 bases and J by 4 bases, leaving 17 bases between them. In DNA form, the CDR3 reads TGTGCCGTCCAAATGGTGGCGGGCACTGAAGCTTTCTTT. This translates into CAVQMVAGTEAFF.

This clonotype was seen a few times. CDR3 DNA sequence: TGTGCCAGCAGCCAATACGGGGGTTCACCCCTCCACTTT. Protein product: CASSQYGGSPLHF. The chain recombines TRBV3-1 with TRBJ1-6, with D possibly TRBD1 on 5 matching bases. The V gene's germline CDR1 is LGHDT and CDR2 YNNKEL (reference sequence). Trimming left V 2 bases short and J 9 bases short, with 8 bases between. The CDR3 sequence is 13 residues long.

The V call is TRBV29-1, the J call TRBJ2-3; the D is unclear. Trimming removed 4 bases at V and 6 bases at J, with 14 bases between. The CDR3 covers 13 residues. The germline V gene encodes CDR1 SQVTM and CDR2 ANQGSEA. This chain's CDR3 is CSVGKVLTDTQYF. In DNA form, the CDR3 reads TGCAGCGTTGGAAAGGTCCTGACGGATACGCAGTATTTT.

This clonotype was found a few times. The V call is TRBV20-1, the J call TRBJ2-2, with 11 bases matching TRBD2. Per germline, CDR1 DFQATT and CDR2 SNEGSKA (reference sequence). The CDR3 sequence is 14 residues long. The V and J ends lost 3 bases and 7 bases, in that order; junction bases with no gene match: 4. CDR3 DNA sequence: TGCAGTGCTAGTAGCGGGAGGGCCATCGGGGAGCTGTTTTTT. The encoded protein is CSASSGRAIGELFF.

DNA of the CDR3: TGTGCCAGCAGCATGGGGGACTGGGACCTCTCCTACGAGCAGTACTTC. Protein sequence: CASSMGDWDLSYEQYF. The J gene is TRBJ2-7, the V gene TRBV13; D is perhaps TRBD2 (6 bases). CDR3 size: 16 residues. V lost 5 bases, J lost 0 bases, and 17 bases lay in between. From germline, CDR1 is PRHDT and CDR2 FYEKMQ (reference sequence).

Many counts were recorded for this clonotype. The rearrangement uses TRBV12-3 or TRBV12-4 and TRBJ2-1; TRBD2 matches at 8 bases. This CDR3 contains 13 residues. The junction had 5 bases not matched to a gene; V was cut back by 3 bases and J by 10 bases. The CDR3 DNA is TGTGCCAGCAGTTTTGGACTAGCTCAGGAGCAGTTCTTC. Translated, it gives CASSFGLAQEQFF.

The chain is built from TRBV28 and TRBJ2-4; a possible D gene is TRBD1 (6 bases). This CDR3 has 14 residues. With 5 bases removed from V and 3 bases from J, the gap between germline ends came to 11 bases. Per the germline V gene, CDR1 is MDHEN and CDR2 is SYDVKM. The CDR3 region has the DNA TGTGCCAGCAGTCTCGGACAGAGCAAAAACATTCAGTACTTC. Residues: CASSLGQSKNIQYF.

The gene calls are TRBV7-2 and TRBJ2-5; a weak D match, TRBD1 (5 bases). This CDR3 is 15 amino acids long. CDR1 SGHTA and CDR2 FQGNSA come from the germline V gene. Trimming pared 5 bases from V and 2 bases from J, leaving 15 bases between. The CDR3 protein is CASSRTGSPQETQYF. DNA for the CDR3: TGTGCCAGCAGCCGTACAGGATCTCCTCAAGAGACCCAGTACTTC.

This rearrangement joins TRBV20-1 to TRBJ1-4; D call uncertain. V was trimmed by 0 bases and J by 4 bases, leaving 9 bases between them. Germline V CDR1 and CDR2: DFQATT, SNEGSKA (reference sequence). CDR3 length: 14 amino acids. CDR3 bases: TGCAGTGCTAGAGATCCCAAAATTAATGAAAAACTGTTTTTT. Residues: CSARDPKINEKLFF.

In this sample, this clonotype turned up many times. The genes are TRBV20-1 and TRBJ1-4; D is undetermined. V lost 6 bases, J lost 4 bases, and 12 bases lay in between. This CDR3 spans 13 amino acids. Germline V gene data show CDR1 as DFQATT and CDR2 as SNEGSKA (reference sequence). CDR3 in amino acids: CSAQADGNEKLFF. The CDR3 DNA reads TGCAGTGCCCAAGCGGACGGTAATGAAAAACTGTTTTTT.

The chain employs TRBV2 and TRBJ2-2; tentatively, D is TRBD1 or TRBD2 (6 bases each). The ends were cut back, 6 bases at V and 3 bases at J, with 14 bases in the middle. CDR1 SNHLY and CDR2 FYNNEI come from the germline V gene. This CDR3 contains 15 residues. The CDR3 spells CASSSEGGDTGELFF. In nucleotides, the CDR3 is TGTGCCAGCAGCTCCGAGGGGGGCGACACCGGGGAGCTGTTTTTT. Full variable domain (missing parts from reference TRBV2 and TRBJ2-2): EPEVTQTPSHQVTQMGQEVILRCVPISNHLYFYWYRQILGQKVEFLVSFYNNEISEKSEIFDDQFSVERPDGSNFTLKIRSTKLEDSAMYFCASSSEGGDTGELFFGEGSRLTVL.

This chain links TRBV7-9 with TRBJ2-1; TRBD2 aligns across 8 bases. Trimming took 3 bases from V and 8 from J; bases not matched to a gene: 0. This CDR3 contains 12 residues. Germline V CDR1 and CDR2: SEHNR, FQNEAQ (reference sequence). The CDR3 DNA follows: TGTGCCAGCAGCTTCGGGGGGGATGAGCAGTTCTTC. It is translated as CASSFGGDEQFF.

Many counts were recorded for this clonotype. The rearrangement joins TRBV20-1 to TRBJ2-6; D call uncertain. Between the trimmed V and J ends, which lost 7 bases and 1 base, there was a span of 8 bases. The CDR3 spans 13 residues. Germline assignment: CDR1 DFQATT and CDR2 SNEGSKA (reference sequence). The CDR3: CSVPVSGANVLTF. The CDR3 coding sequence is TGCAGTGTCCCAGTATCTGGGGCCAACGTCCTGACTTTC.

Of note for this clonotype: An end of the junction does not agree with germline; a read error may underlie this. This chain links TRBV9 with TRBJ2-1, with a tentative D call TRBD1 (5 bases). CDR3 length: 11 amino acids. The germline V gene has CDR1 SGDLS and CDR2 YYNGEE. The CDR3 region is CASSGRGPPLF. The CDR3 DNA follows: TGTGCCAGCAGCGGAAGGGGCCCTCCACTCTTC.

This clonotype has ten or more counts. The V call is TRBV5-1, the J call TRBJ2-1; no clear D. Germline V CDR1 and CDR2: SGHRS, YFSETQ. CDR3 length equals 11 residues. V was pared by 3 bases and J by 10 bases, with 8 bases between. The CDR3, as DNA: TGCGCCAGCAGCTCCTGGGTCGAGCAGTTCTTC. Residues: CASSSWVEQFF.

The V and J genes are TRBV27 and TRBJ1-1; possibly TRBD1 for D (5 bases). CDR1 and CDR2 (germline): MNHEY, SMNVEV (reference sequence). The ends were cut back, 5 bases at V and 5 bases at J, with 12 bases in the middle. CDR3 length: 13 residues. CDR3 in DNA: TGTGCCAGCAGTCGACGGGAGGGGACTGAAGCTTTCTTT. Its protein is CASSRREGTEAFF.

The chain employs TRBV28 and TRBJ2-7; no reliable D call. V lost 5 bases and J 2 bases, leaving 10 bases between the germline ends. CDR1 is MDHEN and CDR2 is SYDVKM in the germline V gene. There are 13 residues in the CDR3. Written as DNA, the CDR3 is TGTGCCAGCAGTAGGGAACCCCCCTACGAGCAGTACTTC. It codes for CASSREPPYEQYF. The full variable domain, completed using reference TRBV28 and TRBJ2-7, is DVKVTQSSRYLVKRTGEKVFLECVQDMDHENMFWYRQDPGLGLRLIYFSYDVKMKEKGDIPEGYSVSREKKERFSLILESASTNQTSMYLCASSREPPYEQYFGPGTRLTVT.

The table lists this clonotype with a few counts. The rearrangement uses TRBV4-3 and TRBJ1-6, with TRBD1 as a possible D gene (6 bases). Trimming pared 6 bases from V and 9 bases from J, leaving 12 bases between. The CDR3 is 13 amino acids. CDR1 is LGHNA and CDR2 is YSLEER in the germline V gene. CDR3 sequence reads: CASRQGLGSPLHF. The CDR3 DNA is TGCGCCAGCAGACAGGGTCTGGGTTCACCCCTCCACTTT.

The chain employs TRBV9 and TRBJ2-3; maybe TRBD1 (6 bases). The CDR3 extends over 13 amino acids. V lost 3 bases to trimming and J lost 5 bases, with 10 bases between them. Germline CDR1 reads SGDLS; CDR2 reads YYNGEE. CDR3 loop: CASSASTGDTQYF. CDR3 bases: TGTGCCAGCAGCGCTTCGACAGGAGATACGCAGTATTTT.

This clonotype was observed a handful of times. The chain recombines TRBV7-9 with TRBJ2-7, with D perhaps being TRBD1 or TRBD2 (6 bases each). CDR1 is SEHNR and CDR2 is FQNEAQ in the germline V gene (reference sequence). The CDR3 is 16 residues long. V was cut by 5 bases and J by 0 bases, with 17 bases left in between. DNA of the CDR3: TGTGCCAGCAGCCCCTCAGTCCGGGGGCTCTCCTACGAGCAGTACTTC. Its protein product is CASSPSVRGLSYEQYF.

The gene calls are TRBV2 and TRBJ2-7; D gene ambiguous. Trimming left V 4 bases short and J 0 bases short, with 13 bases between. CDR1 is SNHLY and CDR2 is FYNNEI in the germline V gene. The CDR3 consists of 15 residues. CDR3 in DNA: TGTGCCAGCAGTGGACCGACGGCCAGCTCCTACGAGCAGTACTTC. Translation: CASSGPTASSYEQYF.

This chain uses TRBV6-5 with TRBJ2-7, with unresolved D. Trimming took off 2 bases at V and 3 bases at J, with 20 bases between the two ends. Germline V gene data show CDR1 as MNHEY and CDR2 as SVGAGI. The CDR3 runs to 17 residues. CDR3 residues: CASSYEAGAKNLYEQYF. In nucleotides, the CDR3 is TGTGCCAGCAGTTACGAGGCAGGCGCAAAAAACCTCTACGAGCAGTACTTC.

The genes are TRBV18 and TRBJ1-5; D may be TRBD1 (6 bases). V lost 3 bases and J 6 bases, leaving 12 bases between the germline ends. Germline-derived CDR1 and CDR2 are KGHSH and LQKENI. The CDR3 spans 14 residues. The CDR3 nucleotides read TGTGCCAGCTCACCGGGACAAAAGCTTCAGCCCCAGCATTTT. Translation: CASSPGQKLQPQHF. Full variable domain (remainder filled in from reference TRBV18 and TRBJ1-5): NAGVMQNPRHLVRRRGQEARLRCSPMKGHSHVYWYRQLPEEGLKFMVYLQKENIIDESGMPKERFSAEFPKEGPSILRIQQVVRGDSAAYFCASSPGQKLQPQHFGDGTRLSIL.

The chain employs TRBV28 and TRBJ2-2, with D possibly matching TRBD1 (7 bases). The CDR3 covers 18 residues. V was shortened by 5 bases and J by 2 bases, with 21 bases between the two germline ends. Germline-derived CDR1 and CDR2 are MDHEN and SYDVKM. CDR3 in amino acids: CASSQRRGEPANTGELFF. As DNA, the CDR3 is TGTGCCAGCAGTCAACGCAGGGGGGAGCCCGCTAACACCGGGGAGCTGTTTTTT.

The chain couples TRBV6-1 to TRBJ1-1; TRBD1 matches at 10 bases. Germline V lookup: CDR1 MNHNS, CDR2 SASEGT. This CDR3 contains 17 residues. V was pared by 7 bases and J by 0 bases, with 11 bases of the junction left unmatched. The CDR3 DNA reads as TGTGCCAGCACCCGTGGACAGGGGGTGAGGATGAACACTGAAGCTTTCTTT. Encoded protein: CASTRGQGVRMNTEAFF.